Below are 23 T cell receptor beta chains sequenced from a single sample in a study of blood T cell repertoires in COVID-19. Clones were read by immunoSEQ multiplex PCR, and TCRdb kept only the in-frame ones, dropping some. The sample holds more than 200,000 clones, 65% to 85% seen once. Sequenced material: peripheral blood. These receptors all stem from a man in his forties with active or convalescent COVID-19.

V gene TRBV11-2 combines with J gene TRBJ1-1; 11 bases match TRBD1. This CDR3 is built from 16 residues. In germline, CDR1 is SGHAT, CDR2 FQNNGV. V shed 2 bases and J 1 base; nucleotides not matched to a gene: 3. The CDR3: CASSLRGTGGNTEAFF. CDR3 bases: TGTGCCAGCAGCTTACGCGGGACAGGGGGGAACACTGAAGCTTTCTTT.

The V call is TRBV30, the J call TRBJ2-1; 8 positions match TRBD2. The CDR3 covers 14 residues. The ends lost 5 bases at V and 4 bases at J; junction bases unmatched: 7. Germline assignment: CDR1 GTSNPN and CDR2 SVGIG (reference sequence). DNA of the CDR3: TGTGCCTGGCGTCTTGGCGGGGGGTACAATGAGCAGTTCTTC. Residues: CAWRLGGGYNEQFF.

The V call is TRBV14, the J call TRBJ1-1; 9 bases map to TRBD1. Germline CDR1 reads SGHDN; CDR2 reads FVKESK. The V and J ends lost 1 base and 0 bases, in that order; junction bases with no gene match: 6. This CDR3 is built from 17 residues. The chain's CDR3 is CASSQGGQGGLNTEAFF. CDR3 in DNA: TGTGCCAGCAGCCAAGGGGGACAGGGAGGGTTGAACACTGAAGCTTTCTTT.

The genes are TRBV30 and TRBJ2-1; 9 bases are shared with TRBD1. The V and J ends lost 0 bases and 7 bases, in that order; junction bases with no gene match: 10. Per the germline V gene, CDR1 is GTSNPN and CDR2 is SVGIG (reference sequence). The CDR3 consists of 16 residues. DNA of the CDR3: TGTGCCTGGAGTGTTTCCGGGACAGGGAGTCGGAATGAGCAGTTCTTC. Its translation: CAWSVSGTGSRNEQFF.

This chain links TRBV6-1 with TRBJ1-5; no reliable D call. The V end lost 1 base, the J end lost 4 bases, and 17 bases lay between the germline ends. CDR1 MNHNS and CDR2 SASEGT come from the germline V gene. The CDR3 loop spans 17 amino acids. The CDR3, as DNA: TGTGCCAGCAGTGAAGGGAGGTCCGGGCTGAAAAATCAGCCCCAGCATTTT. Its protein product is CASSEGRSGLKNQPQHF.

The chain carries TRBV19 and TRBJ2-7; 7 bases match TRBD2. Germline trimming cut 1 base from V and 6 bases from J; bases unmatched to any gene: 9. Per germline, CDR1 LNHDA and CDR2 SQIVND (reference sequence). This CDR3 is built from 15 residues. As DNA, the CDR3 is TGTGCCAGTAGTATAGGGGGGGGATCTCGGTCCGAGCAGTACTTC. The encoded protein is CASSIGGGSRSEQYF.

J is TRBJ2-1 and V is TRBV7-2, with 7 bases fitting TRBD2. The germline V gene has CDR1 SGHTA and CDR2 FQGNSA. V was clipped by 1 base and J by 1 base; unmatched bases: 10. This CDR3 region has 18 residues. The CDR3 spells CASSLVEGGSQSYNEQFF. The CDR3 DNA sequence: TGTGCCAGCAGCTTAGTGGAAGGCGGGAGTCAGTCCTACAATGAGCAGTTCTTC.

The V call is TRBV24-1, the J call TRBJ2-1, with D possibly being TRBD1 (6 bases). Germline lookup yields CDR1 KGHDR and CDR2 SFDVKD. V lost 9 bases to trimming and J lost 7 bases, with 9 bases between them. CDR3 size: 11 residues. CDR3 residues: CATGQPNEQFF. CDR3 in DNA: TGTGCCACCGGACAGCCAAATGAGCAGTTCTTC.

V gene TRBV19 combines with J gene TRBJ1-2, with D unclear. This CDR3 is 18 amino acids long. Between the trimmed V and J ends, which lost 4 bases and 7 bases, there was a span of 28 bases. Germline V gene lookup returns CDR1 LNHDA and CDR2 SQIVND (reference sequence). The CDR3 DNA reads as TGTGCCAGTAGTACCAGAAGCCCGAATTACTACCGGAATGGTGGCTACACCTTC. Amino acids: CASSTRSPNYYRNGGYTF. The full variable domain, in which reference TRBV19 and TRBJ1-2 provide the parts outside the CDR3, is DGGITQSPKYLFRKEGQNVTLSCEQNLNHDAMYWYRQDPGQGLRLIYYSQIVNDFQKGDIAEGYSVSREKKESFPLTVTSAQKNPTAFYLCASSTRSPNYYRNGGYTFGSGTRLTVV.

The rearrangement links TRBV11-2 to TRBJ2-7; D might be TRBD2 (7 bases). Germline assignment: CDR1 SGHAT and CDR2 FQNNGV. CDR3 length: 14 residues. V shed 8 bases and J shed 7 bases, with 21 bases lying between them. Here the CDR3 reads CASSKGGGRLEQYF. Here the CDR3 DNA reads TGTGCCAGCTCCAAGGGGGGGGGCCGGTTGGAGCAGTACTTC.

The chain carries TRBV7-9 and TRBJ1-5; no definite D call. The CDR3 sequence is 14 residues long. V lost 5 bases, J lost 7 bases, and 15 bases lay in between. Germline V gene lookup returns CDR1 SEHNR and CDR2 FQNEAQ (reference sequence). In nucleotides, the CDR3 is TGTGCCAGCAGCGCCGGGGAGGGTCGGCAGCCCCAGCATTTT. Translating gives CASSAGEGRQPQHF.

In its sample, this clone was seen a few times. The chain couples TRBV10-3 to TRBJ2-5, with 10 nucleotides matching TRBD2. V gave up 8 bases and J gave up 3 bases; unmatched junction bases: 6. The CDR3 is made up of 14 amino acids. Germline CDR1 is ENHRY and CDR2 is SYGVKD. CDR3 in amino acids: CAIWGGLAEETQYF. The CDR3 nucleotides are TGTGCCATCTGGGGAGGACTAGCGGAAGAGACCCAGTACTTC.

V gene TRBV18 combines with J gene TRBJ2-5, with TRBD2 matching over 14 bases. Germline V gene sequence: CDR1 KGHSH, CDR2 LQKENI. V lost 0 bases, J lost 5 bases, and 2 bases stayed unmatched. The CDR3 consists of 16 residues. CDR3 coding DNA: TGTGCCAGCTCACCACCGGGACTAGCGGGAGTTGAGACCCAGTACTTC. The encoded protein is CASSPPGLAGVETQYF.

The rearrangement uses TRBV2 and TRBJ1-5; TRBD1 might be the D (6 bases). Germline CDR1 SNHLY, CDR2 FYNNEI. V lost 1 base, J lost 4 bases, and 20 bases lay in between. The CDR3 runs to 18 residues. In nucleotides, the CDR3 is TGTGCCAGCAGTGAAGTTGTGACAGGCAGCAAACCAAATCAGCCCCAGCATTTT. Its translation: CASSEVVTGSKPNQPQHF.

In DNA, the CDR3 is TGTGCCAGCAGCTTGGGGGACGACAGGGCGGGCTACACCTTC. This encodes CASSLGDDRAGYTF. The V and J genes are TRBV7-9 and TRBJ1-2, with TRBD1 matching over 7 bases. Germline lookup yields CDR1 SEHNR and CDR2 FQNEAQ (reference sequence). J gave up 8 bases and V 3 bases, and 9 bases lay outside the gene matches. The CDR3 runs to 14 residues.

This sequence joins TRBV28 and TRBJ2-3; TRBD1 might be the D (5 bases). The germline V gene has CDR1 MDHEN and CDR2 SYDVKM. V shed 2 bases and J shed 6 bases, with 15 bases lying between them. The CDR3 loop spans 15 amino acids. This chain's CDR3 is CASSLGQGLSDTQYF. The CDR3 bases are TGTGCCAGCAGTTTAGGGCAGGGCCTATCGGATACGCAGTATTTT.

The chain has TRBV18 and TRBJ1-5; perhaps TRBD1 as D (5 bases). Germline values: CDR1 KGHSH, CDR2 LQKENI. Deletions cut 6 bases from V and 0 bases from J, with 9 bases between. The CDR3 loop spans 14 amino acids. CDR3 in amino acids: CASSTVFSNQPQHF. The CDR3 DNA follows: TGTGCCAGCTCGACAGTTTTTAGCAATCAGCCCCAGCATTTT.

Here the CDR3 DNA reads TGTGCCAGCAGAAACAGGGACACCGGGGAGCTGTTTTTT. Translated: CASRNRDTGELFF. This chain joins TRBV2 and TRBJ2-2, with D possibly TRBD1 on 6 matching bases. CDR1 and CDR2 (germline): SNHLY, FYNNEI. Trimming removed 6 bases from V and 3 bases from J, with 8 bases in between. There are 13 residues in the CDR3.

The V and J genes are TRBV2 and TRBJ2-1, with D possibly matching TRBD1 (5 bases). Germline-derived CDR1 and CDR2 are SNHLY and FYNNEI. The CDR3 consists of 14 residues. V was cut by 7 bases and J by 5 bases, with 15 bases left in between. The CDR3 sequence: CASKGQNQHNEQFF. CDR3 bases: TGTGCCAGCAAGGGGCAGAATCAACACAATGAGCAGTTCTTC.

This rearrangement joins TRBV29-1 to TRBJ1-2; TRBD1 matches 8 bases. Looked up from germline, CDR1 is SQVTM and CDR2 is ANQGSEA. The CDR3 consists of 10 residues. After removal of 6 bases from V and 6 bases from J, the junction contained 0 bases not matched to a gene. CDR3 protein: CSVQGDGYTF. The CDR3 DNA sequence: TGCAGCGTACAGGGGGATGGCTACACCTTC.

V gene TRBV2 combines with J gene TRBJ1-2, with TRBD1 as a possible D gene (5 bases). This CDR3 has 15 amino acids. Germline CDR1 reads SNHLY; CDR2 reads FYNNEI. V was trimmed by 0 bases and J by 3 bases, leaving 11 bases between them. The CDR3: CASSEAGGTHYGYTF. CDR3 coding DNA: TGTGCCAGCAGTGAAGCAGGCGGGACCCACTATGGCTACACCTTC. Drawing the rest from reference TRBV2 and TRBJ1-2, the complete variable domain is EPEVTQTPSHQVTQMGQEVILRCVPISNHLYFYWYRQILGQKVEFLVSFYNNEISEKSEIFDDQFSVERPDGSNFTLKIRSTKLEDSAMYFCASSEAGGTHYGYTFGSGTRLTVV.

The chain employs TRBV7-8 and TRBJ1-1, with 10 bases fitting TRBD1. This CDR3 comprises 18 residues. V gave up 5 bases and J gave up 4 bases; unmatched junction bases: 16. From germline, CDR1 is SGHVS and CDR2 FQNEAQ. This CDR3 is CASSPDGQGGLLSTEAFF. The CDR3 nucleotides read TGTGCCAGCAGCCCGGACGGACAGGGGGGTCTTCTTAGCACTGAAGCTTTCTTT.

The chain recombines TRBV6-5 with TRBJ1-2, with 11 bases aligning to TRBD1. Per the germline V gene, CDR1 is MNHEY and CDR2 is SVGAGI. The CDR3 spans 15 residues. The V segment lost 4 bases and the J segment 8 bases; nucleotides outside the gene matches: 9. The CDR3, as DNA: TGTGCCAGCAGTTCCGGGACAGGGGGGTCAGAGGGCTACACCTTC. This encodes CASSSGTGGSEGYTF.